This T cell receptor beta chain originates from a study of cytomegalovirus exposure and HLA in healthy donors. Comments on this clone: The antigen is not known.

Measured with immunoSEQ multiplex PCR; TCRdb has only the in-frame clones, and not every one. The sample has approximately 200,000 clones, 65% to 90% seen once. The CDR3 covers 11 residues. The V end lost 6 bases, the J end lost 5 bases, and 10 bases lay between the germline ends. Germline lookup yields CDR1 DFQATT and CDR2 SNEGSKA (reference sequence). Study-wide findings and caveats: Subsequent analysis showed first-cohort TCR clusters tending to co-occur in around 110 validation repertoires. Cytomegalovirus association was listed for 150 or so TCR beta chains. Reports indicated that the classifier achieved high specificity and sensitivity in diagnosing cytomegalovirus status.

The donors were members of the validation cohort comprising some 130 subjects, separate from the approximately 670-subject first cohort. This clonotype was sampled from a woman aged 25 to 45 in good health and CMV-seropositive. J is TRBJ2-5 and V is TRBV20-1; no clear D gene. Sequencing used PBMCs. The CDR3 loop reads CSAASEETQYF. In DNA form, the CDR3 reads TGCAGTGCGGCTAGTGAGGAGACCCAGTACTTC.